This T cell receptor (beta chain) was obtained from a study of blood T cell repertoires in COVID-19. Study-level background: Acute and convalescent COVID-19 specimens originated in the United States, Italy and Spain. The cDNA or gDNA used as material had been derived from T cells, B-cell-depleted T cells, or PBMCs.

CDR1 is WSHSY, CDR2 SAAADI, per germline. V shed 0 bases and J shed 4 bases, with 12 bases lying between them. There are 15 residues in the CDR3. Here immunoSEQ multiplex PCR was the method, and the copy in TCRdb shows in-frame clones only, minus some. The data show some 670,000 clones, 75% to 90% seen once. The J gene is TRBJ1-2, the V gene TRBV10-2; TRBD1 is a possible D gene (6 bases). The material sequenced was peripheral blood. This clonotype was sampled from a young woman with acute or convalescent COVID-19. The CDR3 DNA reads TGCGCCAGCAGTGAGTCGGGGGCAGGAAGCTATGGCTACACCTTC. Its translation is CASSESGAGSYGYTF.